This entry is about one T cell receptor beta chain. These data come from a study of blood T cell repertoires in COVID-19. The overall study: There were acute and convalescent COVID-19 samples, and they came from the United States, Italy and Spain. The analysed material was cDNA or gDNA that came from T cells, B-cell-depleted T cells, or PBMCs.

In the study's own analysis: Estimates of nucleated cell counts were drawn from the amplification of reference gene primers. Assay: immunoSEQ multiplex PCR; the TCRdb copy retains only in-frame clones and omits some. V, J and clone size reflect that table, while D and trimming were determined from the DNA. The profile shows some 150,000 clones, more than 75% of them singletons. The CDR3 loop spans 14 amino acids. Germline lookup yields CDR1 SGHNT and CDR2 YYREEE (reference sequence). The V and J ends lost 5 bases and 9 bases respectively, with 15 bases between them. The sample comprised peripheral blood. The V and J genes are TRBV5-4 and TRBJ1-6; D is perhaps TRBD1 (6 bases). The receptor was isolated from a woman between 50 and 59 years old with active or convalescent COVID-19. CDR3 in DNA: TGTGCCAGCAGGGAGACAGGTTCGGCTTCACCCCTCCACTTT. Protein: CASRETGSASPLHF.